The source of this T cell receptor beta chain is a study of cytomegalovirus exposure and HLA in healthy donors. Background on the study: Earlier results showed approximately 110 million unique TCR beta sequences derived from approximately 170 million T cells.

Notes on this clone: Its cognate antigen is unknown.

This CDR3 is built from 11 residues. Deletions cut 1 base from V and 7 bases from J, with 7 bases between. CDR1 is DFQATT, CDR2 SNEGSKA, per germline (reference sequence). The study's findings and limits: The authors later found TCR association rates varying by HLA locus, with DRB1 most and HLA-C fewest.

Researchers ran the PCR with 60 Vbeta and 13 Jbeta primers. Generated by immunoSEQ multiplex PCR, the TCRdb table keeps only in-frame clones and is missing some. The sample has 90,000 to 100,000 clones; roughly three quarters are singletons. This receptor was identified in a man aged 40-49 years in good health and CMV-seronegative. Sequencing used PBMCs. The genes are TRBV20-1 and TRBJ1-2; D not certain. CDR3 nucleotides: TGCAGTGCTAGAGTCGAGGCTGGCTACACCTTC. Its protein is CSARVEAGYTF.